The entry below describes one T cell receptor (beta chain). After removal of 2 bases from V and 0 bases from J, the junction contained 4 bases not matched to a gene. CDR1 is SGHNT and CDR2 is YYREEE in the germline V gene (reference sequence). This CDR3 spans 15 amino acids. Authors' analysis steps: Researchers report that nucleated cell counts were estimated from reference gene primer amplification. Data came from immunoSEQ multiplex PCR; TCRdb stores just in-frame clones and leaves some out. V, J and clone size reflect that table, while D and trimming were determined from the DNA. The sample lists fewer than 200,000 clones, around nine tenths occurring once. This sample was included in a study of blood T cell repertoires in COVID-19. Study in general: Samples of COVID-19 (acute and convalescent) were obtained from the United States, Italy and Spain. T cells, B-cell-depleted T cells, or PBMCs provided the cDNA or gDNA that served as material.

This chain links TRBV5-4 with TRBJ1-1; 7 positions agree with TRBD1. This sequence originates from a woman in her 70s with COVID-19, enrolled during active disease. Specimen: peripheral blood. The CDR3 loop is CASSLTGVMNTEAFF. The CDR3 DNA sequence: TGTGCCAGCAGCTTAACAGGGGTCATGAACACTGAAGCTTTCTTT.